The source of this T cell receptor beta chain is a study of vaccination and CD4 T cells after COVID-19. Study summary: Investigators stimulated cells with overlapping spike peptides drawn from SARS-CoV-2, HCoV-NL63, HCoV-OC43 and HCoV-229E.

The assay that was used to sequence DNA from cultured CD4+ T cells was the Oncomine TCR Beta short-read assay. The authors extracted genomic DNA from cultured CD4+ T cells. In TCRdb, the PCR reads were re-called with MiXCR into one record per CDR3 protein. The table includes more than 15,000 distinct CDR3 sequences, under 45% detected once. Germline V gene data show CDR1 as SEHNR and CDR2 as FQNEAQ (reference sequence). Trimming removed 8 bases at V and 9 bases at J, with 19 bases between. The CDR3 contains 13 residues. Treatment meaning: roughly 10-day PBMC culture with coronavirus spike peptide pools or control peptides (ViraFEST assay). Expanded clonotypes were found by TCR sequencing after peptide-pool stimulation (ViraFEST). There are a few counts of this clonotype. Its antigen is still unknown. Study-wide points: Within the convalescent patients, spike mono-reactivity was found in 304 of 307 vaccine-specific clones.

This TCR was sampled from a human donor who had recovered from COVID-19. The chain has TRBV7-9 and TRBJ1-2; D call uncertain. Material: CD4+ T cells from blood, cultured in vitro, obtained before SARS-CoV-2 vaccination. CDR3: CASGKPADGRYTF. CDR3 in DNA: TGTGCCAGCGGCAAGCCTGCGGACGGACGCTACACCTTC.